Each of the 20 T cell receptor beta chains below was sequenced from the same sample in a study of cytomegalovirus exposure and HLA in healthy donors. The PCR ran on 60 Vbeta and 13 Jbeta primers. The protocol was immunoSEQ multiplex PCR, while the TCRdb copy is restricted to in-frame clones and leaves out a portion. The sample yields under 150,000 clones, 65% to 85% seen once. Sequenced sample: PBMCs. Every receptor here comes from a woman in her forties in good health and CMV-seronegative.

The chain combines TRBV5-5 with TRBJ2-5; the D gene is possibly TRBD1 (6 bases). Germline-derived CDR1 and CDR2 are SGHKS and YYEKEE (reference sequence). The CDR3 is made up of 15 amino acids. V lost 3 bases and J lost 0, with 12 bases in between. The chain's CDR3 is CASSYDHRDQETQYF. DNA of the CDR3: TGTGCCAGCAGCTACGACCACAGGGACCAAGAGACCCAGTACTTC.

The chain has TRBV7-9 and TRBJ1-5, with D maybe TRBD1 (6 bases). V lost 2 bases and J 4 bases, leaving 9 bases between the germline ends. CDR1 and CDR2 (germline): SEHNR, FQNEAQ (reference sequence). The CDR3 spans 14 residues. CDR3 region: CASSLPGQNQPQHF. CDR3 nucleotides: TGTGCCAGCAGCTTACCGGGACAAAATCAGCCCCAGCATTTT.

The chain uses TRBV10-1 and TRBJ2-7; 10 bases line up with TRBD1. The DNA end lines up better with TRBJ2-1; the J call may be wrong. This CDR3 is built from 16 residues. From germline, CDR1 is WNHNN and CDR2 SYGVQD (reference sequence). The CDR3 sequence is CASTPSGTGAYNEQFF. The CDR3 region has the DNA TGCGCCAGCACCCCGAGCGGGACAGGGGCTTACAATGAGCAGTTCTTC.

V is TRBV7-2 and J is TRBJ2-5; D is unresolved. The CDR3 consists of 13 residues. Trimming pared 5 bases from V and 4 bases from J, leaving 11 bases between. Germline values: CDR1 SGHTA, CDR2 FQGNSA. This chain's CDR3 is CASSPQVRETQYF. CDR3 bases: TGTGCCAGCAGCCCGCAGGTGCGAGAGACCCAGTACTTC. Full variable domain (outside the CDR3, taken from reference TRBV7-2 and TRBJ2-5): GAGVSQSPSNKVTEKGKDVELRCDPISGHTALYWYRQSLGQGLEFLIYFQGNSAPDKSGLPSDRFSAERTGGSVSTLTIQRTQQEDSAVYLCASSPQVRETQYFGPGTRLLVL.

The gene calls are TRBV4-2 and TRBJ2-5; 8 bases are shared with TRBD1. The CDR3 runs to 16 residues. Germline assignment: CDR1 LGHNA and CDR2 YNFKEQ. The V gene end was trimmed by 4 bases and the J gene end by 1 base; junction bases not matched to a gene: 8. CDR3 coding DNA: TGTGCCAGCAGCCGGTTCGGTGGACAGGGCCAAGAGACCCAGTACTTC. Translating it yields CASSRFGGQGQETQYF.

The genes are TRBV7-2 and TRBJ1-6, with 7 bases identical to TRBD1. The J segment lost 0 bases and the V segment lost 6 bases, leaving 8 bases of the junction unmatched. Germline CDR1 reads SGHTA; CDR2 reads FQGNSA. The CDR3 covers 17 residues. CDR3 in DNA: TGTGCCAGCAGTCGCACAGGGGTGGCCTCCTATAATTCACCCCTCCACTTT. As protein: CASSRTGVASYNSPLHF.

This clone turned up a few times. The rearrangement joins TRBV11-2 to TRBJ2-7; TRBD2 matches at 7 bases. CDR1 is SGHAT, CDR2 FQNNGV, per germline. V lost 1 base, J lost 2 bases, and 5 bases stayed unmatched. The CDR3 covers 15 residues. CDR3 loop: CASSLGGGATYEQYF. CDR3 DNA sequence: TGTGCCAGCAGCTTAGGCGGGGGTGCCACCTACGAGCAGTACTTC.

This chain links TRBV5-1 with TRBJ2-3, with 7 nucleotides matching TRBD2. Trimming removed 2 bases from V and 5 bases from J; junction bases left unmatched: 5. This CDR3 is built from 14 residues. The V gene's germline CDR1 is SGHRS and CDR2 YFSETQ. This chain's CDR3 is CASSLGLVRDTQYF. In DNA form, the CDR3 reads TGCGCCAGCAGCTTAGGACTAGTCCGAGATACGCAGTATTTT.

The rearrangement joins TRBV18 to TRBJ2-7; 8 nucleotides agree with TRBD1. Germline CDR1 is KGHSH and CDR2 is LQKENI. Trimming at V came to 6 bases and at J to 1 base, leaving 8 bases not matched to a gene. This CDR3 has 15 residues. The DNA for the CDR3 is TGTGCCAGCTCTCGGTCAGGGGGCGTTTCCTACGAGCAGTACTTC. It codes for CASSRSGGVSYEQYF.

The chain couples TRBV5-1 to TRBJ2-5, with 9 positions matching TRBD2. TRBJ2-7 matches the DNA end more closely, so the J call is doubtful. This CDR3 spans 13 amino acids. The germline CDR1 and CDR2 sequences are SGHRS and YFSETQ. The CDR3 region has the DNA TGCGCCAGCAGAATATTTAGCGGGGGCGAGCAGTACTTC. It translates to CASRIFSGGEQYF.

The chain combines TRBV27 with TRBJ1-6; TRBD1 matches 8 bases. Germline CDR1 is MNHEY and CDR2 is SMNVEV (reference sequence). This CDR3 spans 17 amino acids. The V and J ends lost 0 bases and 4 bases, in that order; junction bases with no gene match: 5. The CDR3 is CASSLSLTGDYNSPLHF. In nucleotides, the CDR3 is TGTGCCAGCAGTTTATCCCTGACAGGGGATTATAATTCACCCCTCCACTTT.

The V and J genes are TRBV6-1 and TRBJ2-3; D uncertain. The CDR3 extends over 14 amino acids. V was clipped by 7 bases and J by 0 bases, with 11 bases between them. Germline V gene sequence: CDR1 MNHNS, CDR2 SASEGT. The CDR3 nucleotides read TGTGCCAGCAAGTACACCGAAAGCACAGATACGCAGTATTTT. It encodes CASKYTESTDTQYF.

The rearrangement uses TRBV10-1 and TRBJ1-1; D perhaps matches TRBD1 (5 bases). The V gene lost 2 bases and the J gene lost 4 bases, with 11 bases spanning the gap. The CDR3 is 14 residues long. CDR1 WNHNN and CDR2 SYGVQD come from the germline V gene (reference sequence). The CDR3 protein is CASSEGALGTEAFF. The CDR3 bases are TGCGCCAGCAGTGAGGGGGCCCTGGGCACTGAAGCTTTCTTT.

This clone was seen only once. The V call is TRBV10-1, the J call TRBJ2-1, with D unresolved. From germline, CDR1 is WNHNN and CDR2 SYGVQD (reference sequence). V was shortened by 8 bases and J by 3 bases, with 5 bases between the two germline ends. This CDR3 has 11 residues. Here the CDR3 DNA reads TGCGCCAGCGGCAACTACAATGAGCAGTTCTTC. Its protein is CASGNYNEQFF.

This clone was found once. The V gene is TRBV9, the J gene TRBJ2-3; TRBD2 is a possible D gene (6 bases). There are 14 residues in the CDR3. CDR1 and CDR2 from the germline V gene are SGDLS and YYNGEE. V was trimmed by 5 bases and J by 4 bases, leaving 14 bases between them. CDR3 sequence: CASSASGEPDTQYF. The CDR3, as DNA: TGTGCCAGCAGTGCCTCGGGAGAACCAGATACGCAGTATTTT.

This chain joins TRBV4-2 and TRBJ1-1; 11 bases match TRBD1. From germline, CDR1 is LGHNA and CDR2 YNFKEQ. This CDR3 is 17 amino acids long. V lost 0 bases, J lost 4 bases, and 7 bases stayed unmatched. As DNA, the CDR3 is TGTGCCAGCAGCCAAGAATCCACGGGACAGGGGGGCACTGAAGCTTTCTTT. Translation: CASSQESTGQGGTEAFF.

In this sample, this clone turned up a few times. This sequence joins TRBV18 and TRBJ1-1; D call uncertain. V was clipped by 3 bases and J by 1 base, with 6 bases between them. The CDR3 is 13 residues long. Germline assignment: CDR1 KGHSH and CDR2 LQKENI. The DNA for the CDR3 is TGTGCCAGCTCACCCCGACAGAACACTGAAGCTTTCTTT. This translates into CASSPRQNTEAFF.

The sample holds one count of this clone. This chain uses TRBV6-1 with TRBJ2-3, with a weak D call TRBD2 (5 bases). This CDR3 comprises 12 residues. Germline lookup yields CDR1 MNHNS and CDR2 SASEGT. V was trimmed by 10 bases and J by 2 bases, leaving 10 bases between them. This CDR3 reads CAIREFTDTQYF. CDR3 DNA sequence: TGTGCCATTAGGGAGTTCACAGATACGCAGTATTTT.

The V gene is TRBV6-5, the J gene TRBJ2-1; tentatively, D is TRBD2 (6 bases). CDR3 length: 13 residues. Trimming removed 6 bases from V and 8 bases from J, with 14 bases in between. Germline V CDR1 and CDR2: MNHEY, SVGAGI. DNA for the CDR3: TGTGCCAGCAGCTATTTCGGGACTCATGAGCAGTTCTTC. Translating it yields CASSYFGTHEQFF.

The gene calls are TRBV19 and TRBJ2-3; D gene unclear. Germline V gives CDR1 LNHDA, CDR2 SQIVND (reference sequence). The V gene lost 5 bases and the J gene lost 1 base, with 10 bases spanning the gap. This CDR3 is 14 amino acids long. For the CDR3, the DNA is TGTGCCAGTAGTCTCGACACTGGCACAGATACGCAGTATTTT. Translating it yields CASSLDTGTDTQYF. Based on the CDR3 plus reference TRBV19 and TRBJ2-3, the full variable domain is DGGITQSPKYLFRKEGQNVTLSCEQNLNHDAMYWYRQDPGQGLRLIYYSQIVNDFQKGDIAEGYSVSREKKESFPLTVTSAQKNPTAFYLCASSLDTGTDTQYFGPGTRLTVL.